The present T cell receptor beta chain was sequenced within a study of blood T cells in healthy people across ages. A second PCR, run for roughly 6 to 11 cycles, used a sample-barcoded 5' primer plus a J-beta primer mix. Each TCR beta cDNA got a 12-nucleotide random molecular identifier. From the 5' RACE reads, TCRdb called clonotypes with MiXCR, one entry per CDR3 protein. The repertoire holds around 650,000 distinct CDR3 sequences, roughly 41% seen once, with 25% to 35% in the top ten. About this clonotype: Its specificity is unknown.

The authors isolated at least 7 million PBMCs per sample. Broader study findings: PBMCs went unsorted, and a conclusive naive versus antigen-experienced comparison was therefore prevented. Calculation of diversity from one million T cells yielded estimates considered to be underestimates.

Sequencing input: blood. The TCR originated in a man older than 75 in good health.

CDR3 sequence reads: CASSQREGLADTQYF. Written as DNA, the CDR3 is TGTGCCAGCAGCCAGCGGGAGGGCTTGGCAGATACGCAGTATTTT. The rearrangement links TRBV28 to TRBJ2-3; the match to TRBD2 covers 10 bases. CDR3 length: 15 residues. V shed 6 bases and J 4 bases; nucleotides not matched to a gene: 7. The germline CDR1 and CDR2 sequences are MDHEN and SYDVKM.